The 19 T cell receptor beta chains reported below all come from one sample, sequenced in a study of shared clonotypes between healthy human individuals. Sequencing was performed with immunoSEQ multiplex PCR; in TCRdb, only in-frame clones are kept and a portion is missing. The data show approximately 320,000 clones, under 80% seen once. Sequencing was carried out using memory CD4+ T cells sorted from blood. Subset of the sample: CD45RA-negative fraction. Source of these receptors: a man aged 25 to 45 in good health.

The rearrangement links TRBV5-1 to TRBJ2-1; 9 bases align to TRBD2. This CDR3 spans 15 amino acids. The germline gives CDR1 SGHRS, CDR2 YFSETQ. V lost 2 bases to trimming and J lost 7 bases; unmatched junction nucleotides: 7. CDR3 protein: CASSLDSGRGNEQFF. The CDR3 DNA reads as TGCGCCAGCAGCTTAGATAGCGGGAGAGGTAATGAGCAGTTCTTC.

This clone was seen a handful of times. V and J are TRBV4-2 and TRBJ2-2; possibly TRBD2 for D (6 bases). CDR3 size: 13 residues. In germline, CDR1 is LGHNA, CDR2 YNFKEQ. V was pared by 1 base and J by 7 bases, with 7 bases between. Written as DNA, the CDR3 is TGTGCCAGCAGCCAAGGCGGGGACGGGGAGCTGTTTTTT. The encoded protein is CASSQGGDGELFF.

This clone was counted only a few times. V gene TRBV11-3 combines with J gene TRBJ2-7, with TRBD1 matching 7 bases. CDR1 and CDR2 from the germline V gene are SGHNT and YENEEA. The CDR3 is made up of 13 amino acids. V gave up 4 bases and J gave up 6 bases; unmatched junction bases: 6. CDR3 amino acids: CASSSRGHPEQYF. For the CDR3, the DNA is TGTGCCAGCAGCTCGAGGGGGCATCCCGAGCAGTACTTC.

The chain's CDR3 is CASSPPGDRQTQYF. CDR3 in DNA: TGTGCCAGCTCACCCCCAGGCGACAGGCAGACCCAGTACTTC. The chain joins TRBV18 to TRBJ2-5; tentative D call: TRBD1 (6 bases). Germline CDR1 and CDR2: KGHSH and LQKENI. The CDR3 consists of 14 residues. V shed 3 bases and J shed 6 bases, with 14 bases lying between them.

The CDR3 DNA reads as TGTGCCAGCAGCTTAGGTGCCGGACAGGGGACGAACGACAACACCGGGGAGCTGTTTTTT. This codes for CASSLGAGQGTNDNTGELFF. The V and J genes are TRBV7-8 and TRBJ2-2, with TRBD1 matching 9 bases. This CDR3 comprises 20 residues. CDR1 is SGHVS and CDR2 is FQNEAQ in the germline V gene. V lost 1 base, J lost 2 bases, and 14 bases stayed unmatched.

Only one count was recorded for this clone. This chain joins TRBV6-5 and TRBJ1-5, with D possibly matching TRBD1 (5 bases). Per the germline V gene, CDR1 is MNHEY and CDR2 is SVGAGI. V gave up 4 bases and J gave up 9 bases, with 10 bases separating them. The CDR3 is 12 amino acids. CDR3 nucleotide sequence: TGTGCCAGCAGTTTACTTGGGGGGCCCCAGCATTTT. Its protein is CASSLLGGPQHF.

The V gene is TRBV19, the J gene TRBJ1-2, with D unresolved. Germline CDR1 and CDR2: LNHDA and SQIVND (reference sequence). CDR3 length: 12 residues. Trimming took off 2 bases at V and 5 bases at J, with 6 bases between the two ends. The CDR3 region is CASSIRSYGYTF. Here the CDR3 DNA reads TGTGCCAGTAGTATACGATCATATGGCTACACCTTC. Full variable domain (outside the CDR3, taken from reference TRBV19 and TRBJ1-2): DGGITQSPKYLFRKEGQNVTLSCEQNLNHDAMYWYRQDPGQGLRLIYYSQIVNDFQKGDIAEGYSVSREKKESFPLTVTSAQKNPTAFYLCASSIRSYGYTFGSGTRLTVV.

With regard to this clone: Within the sample, other DNA sequences also encode this same CDR3. The genes are TRBV15 and TRBJ2-7, with 8 bases lining up with TRBD1. With V trimmed by 3 bases and J by 1 base, 2 bases remained unmatched. This CDR3 is built from 14 residues. The V gene's germline CDR1 is LNHNV and CDR2 YYDKDF (reference sequence). CDR3 nucleotide sequence: TGTGCCACCAGCAGGGACAGGGCTTCCTACGAGCAGTACTTC. Translating gives CATSRDRASYEQYF.

The rearrangement links TRBV4-3 to TRBJ2-3; the D is unclear. Germline CDR1 and CDR2: LGHNA and YSLEER. V was clipped by 0 bases and J by 3 bases, with 4 bases between them. This CDR3 has 13 residues. CDR3 region: CASSQDLTDTQYF. In nucleotides, the CDR3 is TGCGCCAGCAGCCAAGATTTGACAGATACGCAGTATTTT.

The genes are TRBV7-8 and TRBJ1-1, with D possibly TRBD1 on 6 matching bases. Deletions cut 2 bases from V and 6 bases from J, with 10 bases between. CDR1 is SGHVS and CDR2 is FQNEAQ in the germline V gene. The CDR3 has 13 amino acids. CDR3 bases: TGTGCCAGCAGCTTACACAGGGCAGCTGAAGCTTTCTTT. It translates to CASSLHRAAEAFF.

V usage is TRBV27 and J usage is TRBJ2-3; tentatively, D is TRBD2 (5 bases). The CDR3 extends over 12 amino acids. Trimming left V 8 bases short and J 5 bases short, with 11 bases between. Germline V gives CDR1 MNHEY, CDR2 SMNVEV (reference sequence). DNA for the CDR3: TGTGCCAGCCGGGGATTCCAAGATACGCAGTATTTT. Translated, it gives CASRGFQDTQYF.

The V call is TRBV11-3, the J call TRBJ2-3; 10 nucleotides match TRBD2. J was trimmed by 3 bases and V by 5 bases; bases with no gene match: 5. Germline values: CDR1 SGHNT, CDR2 YENEEA. The CDR3 runs to 15 residues. CDR3 in DNA: TGTGCCAGCAGCGTTAGCGGGAGGAAAACAGATACGCAGTATTTT. Residues: CASSVSGRKTDTQYF.

This clone came up a few times. The rearrangement joins TRBV27 to TRBJ2-1, with 9 bases lining up with TRBD2. After removal of 6 bases from V and 9 bases from J, the junction contained 9 bases not matched to a gene. Germline V gene lookup returns CDR1 MNHEY and CDR2 SMNVEV (reference sequence). This CDR3 has 14 residues. Written as DNA, the CDR3 is TGTGCCAGCAGCCCATTAGCGGGAGCCGGTGAGCAGTTCTTC. Protein sequence: CASSPLAGAGEQFF.

This clone has more than one count but fewer than ten. The rearrangement joins TRBV5-1 to TRBJ1-2; no definite D call. Germline V gene sequence: CDR1 SGHRS, CDR2 YFSETQ. Deletions cut 0 bases from V and 8 bases from J, with 17 bases between. The CDR3 is 15 residues long. CDR3 amino acids: CASSLVGFNSQGYTF. For the CDR3, the DNA is TGCGCCAGCAGCTTGGTGGGCTTCAACTCACAGGGCTACACCTTC.

The rearrangement uses TRBV2 and TRBJ2-3; 7 bases match TRBD1. V was pared by 5 bases and J by 2 bases, with 16 bases of the junction left unmatched. Germline loops: CDR1 SNHLY, CDR2 FYNNEI. CDR3 length: 18 residues. Written as DNA, the CDR3 is TGTGCCAGCAGTCTTGAGGGGGCTGGCGACCATATCACAGATACGCAGTATTTT. Amino acid sequence: CASSLEGAGDHITDTQYF.

This chain's CDR3 is CASSFTSGSAEQYF. The CDR3 region has the DNA TGTGCCAGCAGCTTCACTAGCGGGAGTGCCGAGCAGTACTTC. The chain is built from TRBV5-4 and TRBJ2-7; the match to TRBD2 covers 11 bases. J gave up 6 bases and V 2 bases, and 4 bases lay outside the gene matches. From germline, CDR1 is SGHNT and CDR2 YYREEE (reference sequence). The CDR3 consists of 14 residues.

This chain links TRBV2 with TRBJ2-3; D might be TRBD1 or TRBD2, each matching 6 bases. This CDR3 has 15 residues. Trimming left V 11 bases short and J 0 bases short, with 18 bases between. Germline V lookup: CDR1 SNHLY, CDR2 FYNNEI. The CDR3, as DNA: TGTGCCTCCCAAGGGGGGACCCGCAGCACAGATACGCAGTATTTT. It specifies CASQGGTRSTDTQYF.

This chain joins TRBV5-4 and TRBJ1-1, with a tentative D call TRBD1 (5 bases). Per germline, CDR1 SGHNT and CDR2 YYREEE (reference sequence). The V end lost 4 bases, the J end lost 3 bases, and 19 bases lay between the germline ends. The CDR3 runs 16 residues. As DNA, the CDR3 is TGTGCCAGCAGCCCCGGGGACGGCTTCGGGTACACTGAAGCTTTCTTT. Protein: CASSPGDGFGYTEAFF. Together with reference TRBV5-4 and TRBJ1-1, the CDR3 gives the full variable domain: ETGVTQSPTHLIKTRGQQVTLRCSSQSGHNTVSWYQQALGQGPQFIFQYYREEENGRGNFPPRFSGLQFPNYSSELNVNALELDDSALYLCASSPGDGFGYTEAFFGQGTRLTVV.

V usage is TRBV5-4 and J usage is TRBJ2-2; the D call may be TRBD1 or TRBD2 (5 bases each). There are 17 residues in the CDR3. The V gene's germline CDR1 is SGHNT and CDR2 YYREEE (reference sequence). Trimming cost V 0 bases and J 5 bases, with 17 bases left between them. CDR3 region: CASSLGVGRGKTGELFF. The CDR3 DNA reads as TGTGCCAGCAGCTTGGGGGTGGGTCGGGGCAAAACCGGGGAGCTGTTTTTT.